The T cell receptor (beta chain) under discussion was sequenced for a study of T cells in localized non-small cell lung cancer. Method: immunoSEQ multiplex PCR; TCRdb's copy keeps in-frame clones and lacks some. The sample carries around 30,000 clones, 80% recorded once. This TCR was recovered from a male donor at least 60 years old with stage III squamous cell lung carcinoma. The input for sequencing was peripheral blood, taken before any cancer treatment.

CDR3 loop: CASSLVTGRGFGQPQHF. Here the CDR3 DNA reads TGTGCCAGCAGCTTAGTCACCGGCAGGGGGTTCGGCCAGCCCCAGCATTTT. The chain uses TRBV7-8 and TRBJ1-5, with TRBD1 matching over 7 bases. This CDR3 has 17 residues. Germline CDR1 is SGHVS and CDR2 is FQNEAQ. J lost 7 bases, V lost 1 base, and 13 bases had no gene match.